This TCR beta chain was recovered during a study of cytomegalovirus exposure and HLA in healthy donors. Findings and limits, study-wide: The tendency of first-cohort TCR clusters to co-occur in the approximately 110 validation repertoires was the finding of a later analysis.

Produced via immunoSEQ multiplex PCR; TCRdb's table is partial and in-frame only. This sample has some 130,000 clones, with almost 85% found just once. To note about this clone: As yet, its antigen is unknown.

V was pared by 3 bases and J by 3 bases, with 2 bases of the junction left unmatched. This CDR3 spans 14 amino acids. Germline V gene lookup returns CDR1 SGHNT and CDR2 YENEEA. This TCR derives from a man aged 25 to 40 in good health and CMV-seropositive. Sample: PBMCs. The J gene is TRBJ2-1, the V gene TRBV11-3; TRBD1 matches at 7 bases. Here the CDR3 reads CASSFQGVYNEQFF. For the CDR3, the DNA is TGTGCCAGCAGCTTCCAGGGGGTCTACAATGAGCAGTTCTTC.